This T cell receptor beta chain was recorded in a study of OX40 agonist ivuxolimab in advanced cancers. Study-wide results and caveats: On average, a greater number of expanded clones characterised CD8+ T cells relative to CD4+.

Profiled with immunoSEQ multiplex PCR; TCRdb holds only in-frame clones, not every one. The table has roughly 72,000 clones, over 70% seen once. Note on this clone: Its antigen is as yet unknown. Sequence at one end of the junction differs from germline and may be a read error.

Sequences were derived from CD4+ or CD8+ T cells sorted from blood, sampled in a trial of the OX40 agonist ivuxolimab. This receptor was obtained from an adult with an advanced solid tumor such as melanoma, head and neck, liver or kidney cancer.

The CDR3 protein is CASSAPLGSSNRPQHF. CDR3 nucleotides: TGTGCCAGCAGCGCCCCCCTCGGCAGTAGCAATCGGCCCCAGCATTTT. This sequence joins TRBV7-9 and TRBJ1-5, with D unresolved. The CDR3 sequence is 16 residues long. In germline, CDR1 is SEHNR, CDR2 FQNEAQ (reference sequence).